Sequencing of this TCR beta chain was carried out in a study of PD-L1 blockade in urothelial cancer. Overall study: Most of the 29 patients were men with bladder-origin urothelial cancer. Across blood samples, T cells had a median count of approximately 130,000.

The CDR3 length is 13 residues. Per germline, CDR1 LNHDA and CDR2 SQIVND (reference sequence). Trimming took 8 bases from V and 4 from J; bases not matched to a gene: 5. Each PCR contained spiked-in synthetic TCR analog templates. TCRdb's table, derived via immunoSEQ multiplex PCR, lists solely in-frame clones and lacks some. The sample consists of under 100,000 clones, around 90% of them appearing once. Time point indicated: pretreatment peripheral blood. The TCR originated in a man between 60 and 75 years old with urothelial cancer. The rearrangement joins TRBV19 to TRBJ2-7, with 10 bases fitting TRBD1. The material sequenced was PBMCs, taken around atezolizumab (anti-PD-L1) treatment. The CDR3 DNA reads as TGTGCCAGTCGTGGACAGGGGGGTTACGAGCAGTACTTC. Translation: CASRGQGGYEQYF.